Described below is a single T cell receptor (beta chain) sequence and its context. Data came from immunoSEQ multiplex PCR; TCRdb stores just in-frame clones and leaves some out. The data contain some 30,000 clones, 86% of them singletons. The data were taken from a study of T cell responses to AZD1222 COVID-19 vaccine. The CDR3 length is 14 residues. CDR1 and CDR2 (germline): SGHAT, FQNNGV. The ends were cut back, 3 bases at V and 4 bases at J, with 11 bases in the middle. The chain couples TRBV11-2 to TRBJ2-3; D is perhaps TRBD2 (5 bases). This sample comprised peripheral blood, obtained 28 days after the second AZD1222 dose. The receptor comes from an adult who received the AZD1222 COVID-19 vaccine. The CDR3 sequence is CASSFIASPDTQYF. Written as DNA, the CDR3 is TGTGCCAGCAGCTTCATAGCGAGCCCAGATACGCAGTATTTT.